The T cell receptor (beta chain) under discussion was sequenced for a study of blood T cell repertoires in COVID-19. Background on the study: From T cells, B-cell-depleted T cells, or PBMCs came the material, which was cDNA or gDNA.

The assay was immunoSEQ multiplex PCR, and TCRdb's table has in-frame clones only and misses some. Here the sample spans about 140,000 clones, 75% to 90% being singletons. The CDR3 runs 13 residues. With 7 bases removed from V and 5 bases from J, the gap between germline ends came to 11 bases. CDR1 and CDR2 from the germline V gene are MGHDK and SYGVNS. Sequenced: peripheral blood. This TCR derives from a woman older than 75 with acute or convalescent COVID-19. The chain joins TRBV25-1 to TRBJ1-4; D uncertain. In nucleotides, the CDR3 is TGTGCCAGCAAACGACGGGAGAATGAAAAACTGTTTTTT. Protein: CASKRRENEKLFF.